Each of the 15 T cell receptor beta chains below was sequenced from the same sample in a study of T-cell reconstitution after alpha-beta-depleted transplantation in children. Unique molecular identifiers were used in preparing the TCRbeta library. One entry per CDR3 protein, called by TCRdb with MiXCR from the PCR reads. The data contain hundreds of thousands of distinct CDR3 sequences, about 15% of them singletons. Sequencing used PBMCs, mostly from graft donor cells, obtained 360 days after TCRalphabeta/CD19-depleted stem cell transplant. Receptor source: a male patient between 2 and 10 years old who had a stem cell transplant for acute lymphoblastic leukemia, so the T cells may come from the graft donor.

This clonotype was recorded a few times. The chain links TRBV11-2 to TRBJ2-7; D perhaps matches TRBD2 (6 bases). This CDR3 region has 16 residues. Looked up from germline, CDR1 is SGHAT and CDR2 is FQNNGV. V was clipped by 1 base and J by 1 base, with 14 bases between them. The CDR3 nucleotides are TGTGCCAGCAGCTTAGTCGCGGGACCGGTGTCCTACGAGCAGTACTTC. This translates into CASSLVAGPVSYEQYF.

V and J are TRBV5-1 and TRBJ2-2; TRBD1 matches at 10 bases. The V gene's germline CDR1 is SGHRS and CDR2 YFSETQ. The length of the CDR3 is 17 residues. V lost 1 base, J lost 4 bases, and 7 bases stayed unmatched. CDR3 amino acids: CASSLYRQGAGTGELFF. The CDR3 DNA reads TGCGCCAGCAGCTTGTATCGACAGGGGGCAGGCACCGGGGAGCTGTTTTTT.

The chain has TRBV12-3 or TRBV12-4 and TRBJ2-2; D gene ambiguous. This CDR3 is built from 17 residues. Between the trimmed V and J ends, which lost 1 base and 2 bases, there was a span of 14 bases. The CDR3 DNA follows: TGTGCCAGCAGTTTAGGTAGAGGAATTTCCAACACCGGGGAGCTGTTTTTT. Protein sequence: CASSLGRGISNTGELFF.

In this sample, this clonotype turned up a few times. The CDR3 reads CASSVVGQGAYEQYF. CDR3 bases: TGTGCCAGCAGCGTAGTAGGACAGGGGGCCTACGAGCAGTACTTC. This chain joins TRBV9 and TRBJ2-7, with 10 bases that match TRBD1. The CDR3 is made up of 15 amino acids. J gave up 2 bases and V 0 bases, and 2 bases lay outside the gene matches. Germline loops: CDR1 SGDLS, CDR2 YYNGEE.

In its sample, this clonotype was seen a few times. The gene calls are TRBV6-5 and TRBJ2-2, with 9 nucleotides matching TRBD2. V gave up 7 bases and J gave up 5 bases; unmatched junction bases: 5. Germline lookup yields CDR1 MNHEY and CDR2 SVGAGI. This CDR3 is 14 amino acids long. The CDR3 loop is CASISTSGTGELFF. DNA for the CDR3: TGTGCCAGCATTTCGACTAGCGGTACCGGGGAGCTGTTTTTT.

This clonotype was counted many times. This chain joins TRBV12-3 or TRBV12-4 and TRBJ2-6, with TRBD1 as a possible D gene (5 bases). The CDR3 covers 15 residues. The V end was cut by 7 bases, the J end by 1 base, with 11 bases between. CDR3: CASTRRDSGANVLTF. CDR3 nucleotides: TGTGCCAGCACGCGCAGGGATTCTGGGGCCAACGTCCTGACTTTC.

This clonotype came up a few times. The chain links TRBV12-3 or TRBV12-4 to TRBJ1-6; the match to TRBD1 covers 7 bases. There are 15 residues in the CDR3. The ends lost 3 bases at V and 9 bases at J; junction bases unmatched: 8. The CDR3 loop is CASSFYGTDISPLHF. CDR3 coding DNA: TGTGCCAGCAGTTTTTACGGGACAGACATTTCACCCCTCCACTTT.

This clonotype appeared a few times. The CDR3 region has the DNA TGTGCCAGCAGCTCGACGGGGGGGCGGGTCAAAAACATTCAGTACTTC. As protein: CASSSTGGRVKNIQYF. The gene calls are TRBV7-9 and TRBJ2-4; TRBD2 aligns across 8 bases. Germline CDR1 SEHNR, CDR2 FQNEAQ (reference sequence). After removal of 4 bases from V and 3 bases from J, the junction contained 8 bases not matched to a gene. The CDR3 covers 16 residues.

This clonotype appeared a few times. This chain uses TRBV20-1 with TRBJ2-3; 7 nucleotides align to TRBD2. This CDR3 is 14 amino acids long. Per germline, CDR1 DFQATT and CDR2 SNEGSKA (reference sequence). V shed 0 bases, J shed 4 bases, and the junction held 4 bases outside the gene matches. CDR3 in amino acids: CSAREGLVADTQYF. The CDR3 DNA follows: TGCAGTGCTAGAGAAGGACTAGTTGCAGATACGCAGTATTTT.

This clonotype was picked up a small number of times. The V call is TRBV10-3, the J call TRBJ2-1; D is perhaps TRBD1 or TRBD2 (5 bases each). The germline V gene encodes CDR1 ENHRY and CDR2 SYGVKD. The germline V and J ends were trimmed by 11 bases and 3 bases, with 14 bases remaining between them. The CDR3 has 13 amino acids. The DNA of the CDR3 is TGTGCCGCGACACGGGACCACTACAATGAGCAGTTCTTC. The encoded protein is CAATRDHYNEQFF.

The genes are TRBV28 and TRBJ1-5; 8 bases are a match to TRBD1. The CDR3 is made up of 16 amino acids. Looked up from germline, CDR1 is MDHEN and CDR2 is SYDVKM. The V gene end was trimmed by 4 bases and the J gene end by 2 bases; junction bases not matched to a gene: 7. CDR3 in amino acids: CASSSWTGTGNQPQHF. In DNA, the CDR3 is TGTGCCAGCAGTTCCTGGACAGGGACTGGCAATCAGCCCCAGCATTTT.

V is TRBV11-2 and J is TRBJ2-1; the D gene is possibly TRBD1 (5 bases). Per germline, CDR1 SGHAT and CDR2 FQNNGV. V dropped 5 bases and J dropped 6 bases, with 14 bases sitting between them. The CDR3 is 14 amino acids. CDR3 coding DNA: TGTGCCAGCAGCCCCTCCGGCAGGGCCAATGAGCAGTTCTTC. It is translated as CASSPSGRANEQFF.

The V gene is TRBV6-2 or TRBV6-3, the J gene TRBJ2-2, with 9 bases fitting TRBD1. Germline V gene sequence: CDR1 MNHEY, CDR2 SVGEGT. Trimming at V came to 2 bases and at J to 0 bases, leaving 7 bases not matched to a gene. The CDR3 is 18 residues long. The CDR3 DNA sequence: TGTGCCAGCAGTTACCTCAGCGGGACAGGGCCGAACACCGGGGAGCTGTTTTTT. Its translation is CASSYLSGTGPNTGELFF.

The chain recombines TRBV7-9 with TRBJ1-5, with 7 bases aligning to TRBD1. J gave up 3 bases and V 5 bases, and 7 bases lay outside the gene matches. This CDR3 has 15 amino acids. In germline, CDR1 is SEHNR, CDR2 FQNEAQ (reference sequence). The CDR3 nucleotides read TGTGCCAGCAGCGATGGACAGGAGGTCAATCAGCCCCAGCATTTT. Translation: CASSDGQEVNQPQHF.

V usage is TRBV5-1 and J usage is TRBJ1-1, with D unresolved. CDR1 and CDR2 from the germline V gene are SGHRS and YFSETQ. This CDR3 is built from 17 residues. The V and J ends lost 0 bases and 1 base respectively, with 16 bases between them. CDR3 DNA: TGCGCCAGCAGCTTGGTTCAGAGGACTGTGGGGAACACTGAAGCTTTCTTT. Encoded protein: CASSLVQRTVGNTEAFF.